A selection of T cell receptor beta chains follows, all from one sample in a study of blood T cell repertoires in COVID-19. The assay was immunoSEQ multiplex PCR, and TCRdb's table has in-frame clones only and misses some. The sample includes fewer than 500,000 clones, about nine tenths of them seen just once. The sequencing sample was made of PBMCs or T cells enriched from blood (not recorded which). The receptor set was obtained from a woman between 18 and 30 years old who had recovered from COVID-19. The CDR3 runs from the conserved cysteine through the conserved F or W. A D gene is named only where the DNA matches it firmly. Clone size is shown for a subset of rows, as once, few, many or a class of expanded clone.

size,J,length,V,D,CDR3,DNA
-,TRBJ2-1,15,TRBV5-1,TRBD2,CASSGTSGGTNEQFF,TGCGCCAGCAGCGGTACTAGCGGGGGGACGAATGAGCAGTTCTTC
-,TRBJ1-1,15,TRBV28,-,CASNTGGGLNTEAFF,TGTGCCAGCAACACTGGGGGCGGTTTGAACACTGAAGCTTTCTTT
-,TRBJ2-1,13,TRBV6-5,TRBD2,CASSAFLAGEQFF,TGTGCCAGCTCTGCCTTTTTAGCGGGTGAGCAGTTCTTC
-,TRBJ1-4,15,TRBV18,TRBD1,CASSPTRGPGEKLFF,TGTGCCAGCTCACCAACCAGGGGGCCGGGTGAAAAACTGTTTTTT
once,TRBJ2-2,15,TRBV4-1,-,CASSQAQGKTGELFF,TGCGCCAGCAGCCAAGCCCAGGGAAAAACCGGGGAGCTGTTTTTT
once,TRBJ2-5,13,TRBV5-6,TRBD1,CASSLTGGETQYF,TGTGCCAGCAGCCTGACAGGGGGAGAGACCCAGTACTTC
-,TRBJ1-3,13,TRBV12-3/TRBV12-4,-,CASSFSSGNTIYF,TGTGCCAGCAGTTTTAGCTCTGGAAACACCATATATTTT
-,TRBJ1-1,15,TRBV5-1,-,CASSLEGGPHAEAFF,TGCGCCAGCAGCTTGGAGGGGGGGCCGCACGCTGAAGCTTTCTTT
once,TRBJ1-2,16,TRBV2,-,CASTRRGDFPLRGYTF,TGTGCCAGCACCCGACGGGGGGATTTCCCCCTGAGAGGCTACACCTTC
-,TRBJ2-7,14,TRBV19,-,CASSIRGTSYEQYF,TGTGCCAGTAGTATAAGGGGCACCTCCTACGAGCAGTACTTC
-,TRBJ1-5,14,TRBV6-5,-,CASSPGFSNQPQHF,TGTGCCAGCAGCCCAGGTTTTAGCAATCAGCCCCAGCATTTT
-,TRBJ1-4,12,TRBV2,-,CASKGVGEKLFF,TGTGCCAGCAAGGGGGTAGGCGAAAAACTGTTTTTT
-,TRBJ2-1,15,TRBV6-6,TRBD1,CASTGGAGGNNEQFF,TGTGCCAGTACAGGTGGGGCAGGGGGAAACAATGAGCAGTTCTTC
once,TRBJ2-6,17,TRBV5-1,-,CASSFGTGVSGANVLTF,TGCGCCAGCAGCTTCGGGACGGGGGTATCTGGGGCCAACGTCCTGACTTTC
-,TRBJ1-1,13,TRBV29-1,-,CSVVRGLNTEAFF,TGCAGCGTTGTACGGGGGTTGAACACTGAAGCTTTCTTT
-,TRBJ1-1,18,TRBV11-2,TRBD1,CASSLVWDRGRFNTEAFF,TGTGCCAGCAGCTTAGTCTGGGACAGGGGGCGATTCAACACTGAAGCTTTCTTT
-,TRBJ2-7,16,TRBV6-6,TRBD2,CASSPGTSGGIYEQYF,TGTGCCAGCAGTCCCGGGACTAGCGGGGGGATCTACGAGCAGTACTTC
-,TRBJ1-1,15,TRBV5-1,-,CASSFSNSGNTEAFF,TGCGCCAGCAGCTTCTCCAATTCAGGGAACACTGAAGCTTTCTTT
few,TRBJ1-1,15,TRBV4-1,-,CASSQGWGGYTEAFF,TGCGCCAGCAGCCAAGGTTGGGGGGGTTACACTGAAGCTTTCTTT
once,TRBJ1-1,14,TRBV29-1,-,CSVSPGRGASEAFF,TGCAGCGTTTCTCCAGGACGGGGGGCTTCTGAAGCTTTCTTT
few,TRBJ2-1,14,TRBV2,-,CASKGQRNGDEQFF,TGTGCCAGCAAAGGGCAGCGGAACGGGGATGAGCAGTTCTTC
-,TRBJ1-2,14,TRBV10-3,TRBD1,CAISPGTGINGYTF,TGTGCCATCAGTCCCGGGACAGGGATTAATGGCTACACCTTC
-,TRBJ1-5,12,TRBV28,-,CATQTANQPQHF,TGTGCCACCCAGACAGCAAATCAGCCCCAGCATTTT
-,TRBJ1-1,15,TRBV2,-,CASSEVPLPNTEAFF,TGTGCCAGCAGTGAAGTCCCCCTTCCGAACACTGAAGCTTTCTTT
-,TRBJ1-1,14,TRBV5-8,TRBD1,CASSLDRQGYEAFF,TGTGCCAGCAGCTTGGACAGACAGGGATATGAAGCTTTCTTT
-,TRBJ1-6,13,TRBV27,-,CASRAGLGSPLHF,TGTGCCAGCAGGGCGGGGCTAGGGTCACCCCTCCACTTT
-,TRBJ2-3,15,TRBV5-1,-,CASSLVGGGTDTQYF,TGCGCCAGCAGCTTGGTTGGCGGGGGCACAGATACGCAGTATTTT
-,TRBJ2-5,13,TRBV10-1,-,CASSAGFRETQYF,TGCGCCAGCAGTGCGGGGTTCAGGGAGACCCAGTACTTC
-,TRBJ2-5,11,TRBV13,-,CASSLRETQYF,TGTGCCAGCAGCCTCCGAGAGACCCAGTACTTC
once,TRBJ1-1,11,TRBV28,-,CASSPRAEAFF,TGTGCCAGCTCCCCGCGAGCTGAAGCTTTCTTT
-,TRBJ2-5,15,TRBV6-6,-,CASSYSGDTQETQYF,TGTGCCAGCAGTTACTCGGGCGACACCCAAGAGACCCAGTACTTC
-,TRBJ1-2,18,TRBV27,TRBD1,CASTSGPAGGRYGYGYTF,TGTGCCAGCACCTCCGGCCCGGCAGGGGGCAGGTATGGCTATGGCTACACCTTC
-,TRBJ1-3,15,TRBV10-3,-,CAISESTGSGNTIYF,TGTGCCATCAGTGAGTCGACGGGCTCTGGAAACACCATATATTTT
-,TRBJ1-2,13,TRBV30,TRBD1,CAWSPDRDYGYTF,TGTGCCTGGAGTCCCGACAGGGACTATGGCTACACCTTC
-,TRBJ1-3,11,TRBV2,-,CASSSGNTIYF,TGTGCCAGCTCCAGTGGAAACACCATATATTTT
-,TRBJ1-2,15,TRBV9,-,CASSVAWRSVYGYTF,TGTGCCAGCAGCGTAGCTTGGAGGTCGGTCTATGGCTACACCTTC
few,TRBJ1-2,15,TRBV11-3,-,CASSLGGQKNYGYTF,TGTGCCAGCAGCTTAGGAGGGCAGAAGAACTATGGCTACACCTTC
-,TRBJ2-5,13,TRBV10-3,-,CAIRLGAEETQYF,TGTGCCATCAGGCTAGGGGCTGAAGAGACCCAGTACTTC
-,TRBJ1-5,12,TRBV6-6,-,CASSLSNQPQHF,TGTGCCAGCAGTTTATCCAATCAGCCCCAGCATTTT
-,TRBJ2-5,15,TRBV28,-,CASSSLMGQQETQYF,TGTGCCAGCAGCTCCCTAATGGGCCAACAAGAGACCCAGTACTTC
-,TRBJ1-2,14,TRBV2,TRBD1,CASSPGQGLGGYTF,TGTGCCAGCAGCCCGGGACAGGGGCTTGGTGGCTACACCTTC
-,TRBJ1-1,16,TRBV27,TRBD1,CASSSSPTGADTEAFF,TGTGCCAGCAGTTCCTCCCCAACAGGGGCAGATACTGAAGCTTTCTTT
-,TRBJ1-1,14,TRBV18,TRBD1,CASSPDRGGTEAFF,TGTGCCAGCTCCCCCGACAGGGGGGGAACTGAAGCTTTCTTT
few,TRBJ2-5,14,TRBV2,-,CASAETPYQETQYF,TGTGCCAGCGCCGAGACACCTTACCAAGAGACCCAGTACTTC
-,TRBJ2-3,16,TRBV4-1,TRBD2,CASSQVVAGVTDTQYF,TGCGCCAGCAGCCAAGTAGTAGCGGGGGTCACAGATACGCAGTATTTT
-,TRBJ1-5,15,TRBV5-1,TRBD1,CASSPEGRGDQPQHF,TGCGCCAGCAGCCCTGAGGGCAGGGGGGATCAGCCCCAGCATTTT